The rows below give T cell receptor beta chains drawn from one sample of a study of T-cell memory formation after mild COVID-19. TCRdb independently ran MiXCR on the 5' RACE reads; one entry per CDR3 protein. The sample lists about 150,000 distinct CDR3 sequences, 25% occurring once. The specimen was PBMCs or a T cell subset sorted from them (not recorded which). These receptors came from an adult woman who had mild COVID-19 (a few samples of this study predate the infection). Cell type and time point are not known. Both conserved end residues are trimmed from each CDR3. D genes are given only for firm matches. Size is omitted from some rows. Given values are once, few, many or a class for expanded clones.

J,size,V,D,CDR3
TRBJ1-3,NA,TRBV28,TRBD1,ASSFNPLDRDLGNTIY
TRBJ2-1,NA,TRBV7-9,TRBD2,ASSASSGTEYNEQF
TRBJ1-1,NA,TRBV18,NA,ASSPQGSAPGNTEAF
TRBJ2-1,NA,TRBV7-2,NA,ASSLGAVLGDNEQF
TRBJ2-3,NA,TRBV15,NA,ATSRATDTQY
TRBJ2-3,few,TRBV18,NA,ASSIQGITDTQY
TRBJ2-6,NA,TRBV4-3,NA,ASSQDQAGGANVLT
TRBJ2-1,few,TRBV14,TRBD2,ASSQDTSGGPNEQF
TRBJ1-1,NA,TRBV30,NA,AWSVLGGLWTEVF
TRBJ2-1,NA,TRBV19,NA,ASSIVASSSYNEQF
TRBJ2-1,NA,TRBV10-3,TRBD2,ATQGLADYNEQF
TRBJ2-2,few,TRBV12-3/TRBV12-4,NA,ASSWVANTGELF
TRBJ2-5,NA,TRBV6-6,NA,ASSYFPQETQY
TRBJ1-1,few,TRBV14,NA,ASSPTFPLQAF
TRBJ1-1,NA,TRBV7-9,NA,ASDFQEMNTEAF
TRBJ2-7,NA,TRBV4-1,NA,ASSQDMYNYEQY
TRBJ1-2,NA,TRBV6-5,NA,ASSLAGSYGYT
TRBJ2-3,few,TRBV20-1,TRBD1,SARDPATGGQY
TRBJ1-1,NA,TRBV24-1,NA,ATSDGVEAF
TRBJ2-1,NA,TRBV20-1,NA,SARGDREQF
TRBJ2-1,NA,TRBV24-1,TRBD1,ATSAPFLDRGTYNEQF
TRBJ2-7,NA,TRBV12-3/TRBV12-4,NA,ASSSEPAAYEQY
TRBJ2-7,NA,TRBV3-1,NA,ASSQVRYHEQY